Following are 14 T cell receptor beta chains from one sample sequenced in a study of T cell repertoires in cytomegalovirus infection. Via MiXCR, TCRdb re-called the reads, giving one row per CDR3 protein. Of 250,000 or so distinct CDR3 sequences in the sample, over 15% were seen once. Material: CD8+ T cells from PBMCs. Receptors were obtained from a human donor in good health (CMV status not recorded). Some clones in this sample may be carry-over from other donors' samples.

V is TRBV4-1 and J is TRBJ2-5; D possibly uses TRBD1 or TRBD2 (5 bases each). V lost 2 bases and J 2 bases, leaving 9 bases between the germline ends. Germline V gene lookup returns CDR1 MGHRA and CDR2 YSYEKL. The CDR3 runs to 14 residues. The CDR3 region has the DNA TGCGCCAGCAGCCAATTAGGGGAGCAAGAGACCCAGTACTTC. Its translation: CASSQLGEQETQYF.

This chain links TRBV2 with TRBJ2-5; D tentatively fits TRBD1 or TRBD2 (5 bases each). With 6 bases removed from V and 5 bases from J, the gap between germline ends came to 10 bases. Germline CDR1 and CDR2: SNHLY and FYNNEI. The CDR3 is 12 residues long. CDR3 sequence (DNA): TGTGCCAGCAGGCCCGGGACGGAGACCCAGTACTTC. Translation gives CASRPGTETQYF.

The V gene is TRBV12-3 or TRBV12-4, the J gene TRBJ2-5; maybe TRBD2 (5 bases). V lost 6 bases to trimming and J lost 2 bases, with 10 bases between them. The CDR3 length is 13 residues. The CDR3 DNA sequence: TGTGCCAGCAGCCCCGCGGGTCAAGAGACCCAGTACTTC. It yields the protein CASSPAGQETQYF.

This clonotype has ten or more counts. The chain links TRBV10-3 to TRBJ2-7, with a possible D match to TRBD2 (6 bases). Looked up from germline, CDR1 is ENHRY and CDR2 is SYGVKD. V lost 0 bases and J 4 bases, leaving 16 bases between the germline ends. The CDR3 length is 16 residues. CDR3 nucleotide sequence: TGTGCCATCAGTGAGTCGAGGGCGGTAGCGGATTACGAGCAGTACTTC. The encoded protein is CAISESRAVADYEQYF.

The rearrangement uses TRBV6-2 or TRBV6-3 and TRBJ1-5, with TRBD1 as a possible D gene (6 bases). The CDR3 contains 21 residues. V lost 4 bases, J lost 4 bases, and 32 bases lay in between. Germline V gene data show CDR1 as MNHEY and CDR2 as SVGEGT. The CDR3 protein is CASSSLISPPGTMEGNQPQHF. The CDR3 DNA reads TGTGCCAGCAGTTCCTTAATATCCCCTCCCGGGACAATGGAAGGGAATCAGCCCCAGCATTTT.

The chain employs TRBV7-9 and TRBJ2-7; D is perhaps TRBD2 (5 bases). V lost 1 base and J lost 5, with 15 bases in between. CDR3 length: 15 residues. Looked up from germline, CDR1 is SEHNR and CDR2 is FQNEAQ (reference sequence). CDR3 protein: CASSLGRMGENEQYF. CDR3 in DNA: TGTGCCAGCAGCTTAGGAAGGATGGGAGAAAACGAGCAGTACTTC.

Here the CDR3 reads CASRGRELFF. CDR3 DNA: TGTGCCAGCAGGGGCAGGGAGCTGTTTTTT. The V call is TRBV2, the J call TRBJ2-2, with no clear D. Germline values: CDR1 SNHLY, CDR2 FYNNEI. The CDR3 totals 10 residues. Trimming cost V 6 bases and J 9 bases, with 5 bases left between them. Drawing the rest from reference TRBV2 and TRBJ2-2, the complete variable domain is EPEVTQTPSHQVTQMGQEVILRCVPISNHLYFYWYRQILGQKVEFLVSFYNNEISEKSEIFDDQFSVERPDGSNFTLKIRSTKLEDSAMYFCASRGRELFFGEGSRLTVL.

This clonotype was seen only a few times. The V and J genes are TRBV15 and TRBJ2-7; weak D call: TRBD1 (6 bases). This CDR3 region has 14 residues. The V end lost 3 bases, the J end lost 4 bases, and 13 bases lay between the germline ends. From germline, CDR1 is LNHNV and CDR2 YYDKDF (reference sequence). The DNA of the CDR3 is TGTGCCACCAGCAGTACCTTAGGACAGTACGAGCAGTACTTC. This translates into CATSSTLGQYEQYF.

In its sample, this clonotype was seen a few times. This chain uses TRBV3-1 with TRBJ2-3, with D perhaps matching TRBD1 (6 bases). V lost 1 base, J lost 2 bases, and 10 bases lay in between. The CDR3 extends over 15 amino acids. The germline V gene has CDR1 LGHDT and CDR2 YNNKEL (reference sequence). The CDR3 here is CASSQGGQNTDTQYF. DNA of the CDR3: TGTGCCAGCAGCCAAGGGGGACAAAACACAGATACGCAGTATTTT.

This clonotype was seen at least ten times. The V call is TRBV7-6, the J call TRBJ1-1, with unresolved D. Trimming took 1 base from V and 3 from J, leaving 6 bases between them. This CDR3 spans 13 amino acids. Germline V gene data show CDR1 as SGHVS and CDR2 as FNYEAQ. As DNA, the CDR3 is TGTGCCAGCAGCTTAGACGGATACACTGAAGCTTTCTTT. Its protein product is CASSLDGYTEAFF.

This clonotype has more than one count but fewer than ten. V gene TRBV27 combines with J gene TRBJ1-6; D ambiguous. V was shortened by 5 bases and J by 18 bases, with 20 bases between the two germline ends. CDR3 length equals 13 residues. The germline CDR1 and CDR2 sequences are MNHEY and SMNVEV (reference sequence). This CDR3 is CASSPRAGRGCHF. The CDR3 DNA follows: TGTGCCAGCAGTCCGAGGGCTGGGAGAGGTTGCCACTTT.

CDR3: CASSLYAVLTHSPREYGYTF. Here the CDR3 DNA reads TGTGCCAGCAGTTTATACGCAGTCTTGACACACTCGCCTAGGGAATATGGCTACACCTTC. This chain uses TRBV27 with TRBJ1-2; no clear D gene. Looked up from germline, CDR1 is MNHEY and CDR2 is SMNVEV (reference sequence). This CDR3 comprises 20 residues. Trimming cost V 1 base and J 5 bases, with 29 bases left between them.

This clonotype has only a few counts. V usage is TRBV6-5 and J usage is TRBJ1-1; 9 nucleotides match TRBD1. Germline-derived CDR1 and CDR2 are MNHEY and SVGAGI. The length of the CDR3 is 14 residues. The V segment lost 5 bases and the J segment 4 bases; nucleotides outside the gene matches: 5. In DNA, the CDR3 is TGTGCCAGCAGTGCACAGGGGGCGCGCACTGAAGCTTTCTTT. This translates into CASSAQGARTEAFF.

This chain joins TRBV2 and TRBJ1-5; D possibly corresponds to TRBD1 (5 bases). The CDR3 length is 16 residues. From germline, CDR1 is SNHLY and CDR2 FYNNEI. Trimming took 3 bases from V and 0 from J, leaving 12 bases between them. The CDR3 bases are TGTGCCAGCAGTGACTACAGGACCTATAGCAATCAGCCCCAGCATTTT. Protein product: CASSDYRTYSNQPQHF.